This T cell receptor (beta chain) was identified during a study of T cells after yellow fever vaccination. This CDR3 has 16 amino acids. The ends were cut back, 4 bases at V and 0 bases at J, with 10 bases in the middle. Germline V lookup: CDR1 SGHDN, CDR2 FVKESK. This clonotype has only a few counts. Production of TCR cDNA was by 5'RACE template switching, which also added a universal primer site and UMIs. One entry per CDR3 protein, called by TCRdb with MiXCR from the 5' RACE reads. The sample shows 450,000 to 600,000 distinct CDR3 sequences, less than 20% of them seen only once. The chain recombines TRBV14 with TRBJ2-6; D is perhaps TRBD1 or TRBD2 (5 bases each). The sequence was obtained from a man between 18 and 35 years old who received the YFV17D yellow fever vaccine. This sample comprised PBMCs, obtained less than 6 days after the first yellow fever vaccination. DNA of the CDR3: TGTGCCAGCAGCCGGGACCGGATCTCTGGGGCCAACGTCCTGACTTTC. Protein product: CASSRDRISGANVLTF.